This T cell receptor beta chain was captured in a study of post-analysis software for immune sequencing data (dated by TCRdb to between 2015 and 2016). About the full investigation: Relapsing-remitting, secondary progressive and progressive-relapsing multiple sclerosis were recorded as disease courses, and subtype annotation was lacking for some patients. The patient repertoires were compared against approximately twelve previously published healthy control repertoires obtained from donors aged 6 to 25 years. A subset of samples was prepared in parallel using single-end sample barcoding, then pooled and co-amplified after Illumina adapter ligation. Results the study describes overall, beyond this receptor: Direct clustering with F measure showed strong co-clustering of samples prepared in the same batch, prompting a batch-effect correction. The control group was slightly older than the multiple sclerosis patient group. Patients showed significantly higher frequencies than controls for roughly 5 TRBV segments, among them TRBV5-6, TRBV5-1 and TRBV20-1. Normalized Chao1 diversity was significantly lower in multiple sclerosis patients than controls, suggesting substantial peripheral T-cell clonal expansion.

To demonstrate the VDJtools post-analysis software, TCR beta repertoires were profiled from the peripheral blood of about 13 young patients with multiple sclerosis. The multiple sclerosis patients were children and adolescents ranging in age from roughly 6 to 16 years. The CDR3 runs 13 amino acids, cysteine and phenylalanine included. Only the CDR3 DNA stays, 39 bases, in frame from base 1. V lost 0 bases and J lost 8 bases; the stretch between them is 10 bases long. According to the germline V gene, CDR1 reads SQVTM and CDR2 reads ANQGSEA. In its sample, this clonotype was seen a few times. What antigen it recognizes has not been identified. Base qualities are not provided; no much larger clone lies one nucleotide away. Library construction relied on PCR. The reads were generated on an Illumina HiSeq 2500. Unique molecular identifiers were incorporated into TCR beta cDNA libraries to reduce PCR and sequencing biases. Every 1 to 10 million input T cells yielded roughly 500,000 cDNA molecules, meaning each molecule approximated one T cell. The patient libraries were prepared and sequenced using the same protocol as the earlier healthy control dataset. Within a given batch, samples were prepared together, multiplexed and sequenced on the same HiSeq lane. In the source study's methods: MIGEC was used to process the raw barcoded reads, and molecular identifier groups with only a single read were discarded before consensus assembly and CDR3 extraction. VDJtools was used for post-analysis of the clonotype tables, with diversity normalized by down-sampling every dataset to the smallest sample size. To correct batch-related cross-sample contamination, repertoire overlap clustering matched CDR3 amino acid sequences but not nucleotide sequences. TCRdb took the public reads, trimmed them with fastp at Q25, ran MiXCR for clone calling and kept in-frame beta chains. Rows with one shared CDR3 protein collapse into an entry with the most common genes and DNA. TCRdb assigned the V and J calls; the authors' analysis was not used. This sample gives 430,000 or so distinct CDR3 sequences in total; about 40% of them show up just once. Jointly, the top ten make up 7.5% to 8.5% of the sample.

The sequenced sample consisted of blood. The chain employs TRBV29-1 and TRBJ1-4, and possibly TRBD1, on 6 matching bases. The TCR was taken from a girl aged 2 to 9 with multiple sclerosis. The sequenced DNA is TGCAGCGTTGAAGAGGGGGCAGGGGAAAAACTGTTTTTT. This codes for CSVEEGAGEKLFF.